These 32 T cell receptor beta chains were sequenced from one sample in a study of cytomegalovirus exposure and HLA in healthy donors. It was with 60 Vbeta and 13 Jbeta primers that the PCR ran. Profiling relied on immunoSEQ multiplex PCR, and the TCRdb table lists in-frame clones only, not all of them. This sample yields 150,000 to 200,000 clones, of which 77% are seen a single time; about 2.4% belongs to the top ten. Sequences were obtained from PBMCs. The receptors here all came from a woman in her thirties or forties in good health and CMV-seropositive.

The chain joins TRBV2 to TRBJ2-1; the D is unclear. CDR3 size: 14 residues. Germline CDR1 and CDR2: SNHLY and FYNNEI. Trimming took off 4 bases at V and 0 bases at J, with 7 bases between the two ends. The CDR3 sequence: CASSVVSSYNEQFF. The DNA for the CDR3 is TGTGCCAGCAGTGTTGTGAGCTCCTACAATGAGCAGTTCTTC.

For the CDR3, the DNA is TGTGCCAGCAGTTACTCTGGGGCAGGGCGCAACTATGGCTACACCTTC. Its protein product is CASSYSGAGRNYGYTF. The rearrangement joins TRBV6-5 to TRBJ1-2; tentative D call: TRBD1 (5 bases). The CDR3 consists of 16 residues. V lost 0 bases, J lost 2 bases, and 13 bases lay in between. Germline CDR1 reads MNHEY; CDR2 reads SVGAGI.

This chain uses TRBV5-6 with TRBJ1-2; D not resolved. The CDR3 length is 12 residues. Germline CDR1 is SGHDT and CDR2 is YYEEEE. V lost 4 bases to trimming and J lost 1 base, with 5 bases between them. Here the CDR3 reads CASSEVNYGYTF. The CDR3 coding sequence is TGTGCCAGCAGCGAGGTTAACTATGGCTACACCTTC.

The CDR3 region is CASSVDQGDGYTF. The CDR3 DNA follows: TGTGCCAGCAGCGTGGACCAAGGGGATGGCTACACCTTC. The J gene is TRBJ1-2, the V gene TRBV7-2, with TRBD1 as a possible D gene (5 bases). The length of the CDR3 is 13 residues. The V end lost 5 bases, the J end lost 6 bases, and 13 bases lay between the germline ends. Germline V lookup: CDR1 SGHTA, CDR2 FQGNSA.

This clone was picked up one time. This chain links TRBV5-6 with TRBJ2-7; D call uncertain. Trimming removed 0 bases at V and 0 bases at J, with 10 bases between. Germline V gene sequence: CDR1 SGHDT, CDR2 YYEEEE. The CDR3 is 15 residues long. CDR3 in amino acids: CASSLVGASSYEQYF. DNA of the CDR3: TGTGCCAGCAGCTTGGTTGGTGCCAGCTCCTACGAGCAGTACTTC. Supplemented by reference TRBV5-6 and TRBJ2-7, the full variable domain reads DAGVTQSPTHLIKTRGQQVTLRCSPKSGHDTVSWYQQALGQGPQFIFQYYEEEERQRGNFPDRFSGHQFPNYSSELNVNALLLGDSALYLCASSLVGASSYEQYFGPGTRLTVT.

This rearrangement joins TRBV5-6 to TRBJ1-1; weak D call: TRBD1 (5 bases). From germline, CDR1 is SGHDT and CDR2 YYEEEE. V lost 1 base to trimming and J lost 1 base, with 11 bases between them. CDR3 length equals 15 residues. The CDR3 coding sequence is TGTGCCAGCAGCTTGATTCAGGGAACGAACACTGAAGCTTTCTTT. Translated: CASSLIQGTNTEAFF.

This clone was seen a handful of times. Other DNA sequences within the sample encode an identical CDR3. CDR3 DNA: TGCGCCAGCAGCTTGGAGGGCGGGAATCAGCCCCAGCATTTT. Its translation is CASSLEGGNQPQHF. The rearrangement joins TRBV5-1 to TRBJ1-5; D not resolved. Germline loops: CDR1 SGHRS, CDR2 YFSETQ. V was trimmed by 0 bases and J by 4 bases, leaving 8 bases between them. CDR3 length: 14 residues.

The rearrangement joins TRBV9 to TRBJ1-4; no definite D call. Germline loops: CDR1 SGDLS, CDR2 YYNGEE. Trimming removed 0 bases from V and 5 bases from J, with 8 bases in between. The length of the CDR3 is 14 residues. The CDR3 nucleotides are TGTGCCAGCAGCGTAGCCGGAGGAAATGAAAAACTGTTTTTT. Protein sequence: CASSVAGGNEKLFF.

The rearrangement links TRBV6-6 to TRBJ2-5; 11 bases are shared with TRBD1. The J call is in doubt because the DNA end fits TRBJ2-7 better. The CDR3 runs 15 residues. In germline, CDR1 is MNHNY, CDR2 SVGAGI (reference sequence). Here the CDR3 DNA reads TGTGCCAGCAGCAACCGGGACAGGGGGATGTACGAGCAGTACTTC. This sequence encodes CASSNRDRGMYEQYF.

This clone was picked up a small number of times. The V call is TRBV5-1, the J call TRBJ1-2, with 11 bases fitting TRBD1. The CDR3 consists of 15 residues. The germline CDR1 and CDR2 sequences are SGHRS and YFSETQ. Unmatched junction bases numbered 6, after V lost 4 bases and J lost 4 bases. The CDR3 sequence: CASSAGQGGLYGYTF. The DNA for the CDR3 is TGCGCCAGCAGCGCGGGACAGGGGGGCCTCTATGGCTACACCTTC.

In its sample, this clone was seen once. The gene calls are TRBV6-5 and TRBJ2-7; tentative D call: TRBD1 (6 bases). CDR1 and CDR2 from the germline V gene are MNHEY and SVGAGI. V lost 8 bases and J lost 1, with 12 bases in between. This CDR3 region has 13 residues. CDR3 sequence reads: CASRDTGSYEQYF. The CDR3 DNA is TGTGCCAGCCGGGACACGGGATCCTACGAGCAGTACTTC.

This sequence joins TRBV2 and TRBJ2-5; TRBD2 matches 11 bases. Germline CDR1 SNHLY, CDR2 FYNNEI. This CDR3 spans 15 amino acids. V lost 8 bases, J lost 2 bases, and 7 bases stayed unmatched. This chain's CDR3 is CASLLIAGGQETQYF. The CDR3 nucleotides are TGTGCCAGCCTCCTTATAGCGGGGGGGCAAGAGACCCAGTACTTC.

The J gene is TRBJ1-2, the V gene TRBV15; 8 bases are a match to TRBD1. V gave up 3 bases and J gave up 1 base; unmatched junction bases: 1. This CDR3 has 14 amino acids. CDR1 and CDR2 from the germline V gene are LNHNV and YYDKDF (reference sequence). CDR3 bases: TGTGCCACCAGCAGGGACAGGGATAACTATGGCTACACCTTC. Translation: CATSRDRDNYGYTF. The variable domain in full, with the rest retrieved from reference TRBV15 and TRBJ1-2, is DAMVIQNPRYQVTQFGKPVTLSCSQTLNHNVMYWYQQKSSQAPKLLFHYYDKDFNNEADTPDNFQSRRPNTSFCFLDIRSPGLGDTAMYLCATSRDRDNYGYTFGSGTRLTVV.

This rearrangement joins TRBV6-5 to TRBJ2-2; 10 positions match TRBD2. V was pared by 0 bases and J by 6 bases, with 4 bases of the junction left unmatched. CDR3 length equals 16 residues. Germline V lookup: CDR1 MNHEY, CDR2 SVGAGI. The CDR3 region has the DNA TGTGCCAGCAGTTACTCTTTAGCGGGAGGTGCCGGGGAGCTGTTTTTT. Its protein product is CASSYSLAGGAGELFF.

The gene calls are TRBV7-2 and TRBJ2-1, with 7 bases lining up with TRBD1. Trimming removed 5 bases from V and 4 bases from J; junction bases left unmatched: 11. The CDR3 runs to 16 residues. CDR1 is SGHTA, CDR2 FQGNSA, per germline. The CDR3 region has the DNA TGTGCCAGCAGCCTAGTAGGGGGCCTCGATTACAATGAGCAGTTCTTC. Translated, it gives CASSLVGGLDYNEQFF.

The rearrangement links TRBV7-6 to TRBJ2-7; 7 nucleotides line up with TRBD2. Germline loops: CDR1 SGHVS, CDR2 FNYEAQ. With 6 bases clipped from V and 7 bases from J, the junction kept 6 bases outside the gene matches. The CDR3 consists of 12 residues. The CDR3 protein is CASSHPGGEQYF. The CDR3, as DNA: TGTGCCAGCAGTCACCCGGGGGGTGAGCAGTACTTC.

This CDR3 reads CASSLAQGDTQYF. CDR3 sequence (DNA): TGTGCCAGCAGCTTAGCGCAGGGAGATACGCAGTATTTT. The chain is built from TRBV7-9 and TRBJ2-3; tentative D call: TRBD1 (5 bases). The length of the CDR3 is 13 residues. Germline V gene lookup returns CDR1 SEHNR and CDR2 FQNEAQ (reference sequence). The V end lost 0 bases, the J end lost 5 bases, and 6 bases lay between the germline ends.

The V gene is TRBV4-3, the J gene TRBJ1-2, with TRBD1 identical over 8 bases. Trimming took 1 base from V and 8 from J; bases not matched to a gene: 9. Germline CDR1 LGHNA, CDR2 YSLEER. This CDR3 is 15 amino acids long. CDR3 sequence (DNA): TGCGCCAGCAGCCAAGGGAGGACAGGGCTCCGAGGCTACACCTTC. Translating gives CASSQGRTGLRGYTF.

This chain links TRBV5-5 with TRBJ2-7, with D maybe TRBD1 (5 bases). The CDR3 runs to 13 residues. CDR1 and CDR2 from the germline V gene are SGHKS and YYEKEE (reference sequence). V was trimmed by 2 bases and J by 3 bases, leaving 9 bases between them. The DNA for the CDR3 is TGTGCCAGCAGCTTCCGGCAGGGCTACGAGCAGTACTTC. It yields the protein CASSFRQGYEQYF.

The CDR3 is CASSPMRRHIYNEQFF. The CDR3 DNA reads TGCGCCAGCAGCCCTATGAGGCGTCATATTTACAATGAGCAGTTCTTC. The rearrangement uses TRBV4-1 and TRBJ2-1; D gene unclear. Germline lookup yields CDR1 MGHRA and CDR2 YSYEKL. The ends were cut back, 4 bases at V and 4 bases at J, with 17 bases in the middle. The CDR3 is made up of 16 amino acids.

The V call is TRBV7-7, the J call TRBJ2-7; TRBD1 aligns across 9 bases. CDR3 length: 15 amino acids. Trimming removed 5 bases from V and 2 bases from J; junction bases left unmatched: 7. The germline gives CDR1 SSHAT, CDR2 FNYEAQ (reference sequence). CDR3 DNA: TGTGCCAGCAGCGTAGGACAGGGGACCACCTACGAGCAGTACTTC. It yields the protein CASSVGQGTTYEQYF.

This sequence joins TRBV19 and TRBJ2-7, with TRBD1 identical over 9 bases. Germline CDR1 and CDR2: LNHDA and SQIVND (reference sequence). The CDR3 spans 15 residues. V shed 6 bases, J shed 5 bases, and the junction held 11 bases outside the gene matches. CDR3 DNA sequence: TGTGCCAGTAGCGACCCGGGACAGGGTTTCCACGAGCAGTACTTC. This gives the protein CASSDPGQGFHEQYF. Drawing the rest from reference TRBV19 and TRBJ2-7, the complete variable domain is DGGITQSPKYLFRKEGQNVTLSCEQNLNHDAMYWYRQDPGQGLRLIYYSQIVNDFQKGDIAEGYSVSREKKESFPLTVTSAQKNPTAFYLCASSDPGQGFHEQYFGPGTRLTVT.

The chain couples TRBV19 to TRBJ2-5; 8 bases agree with TRBD1. CDR3 length: 16 amino acids. Looked up from germline, CDR1 is LNHDA and CDR2 is SQIVND (reference sequence). With V trimmed by 1 base and J by 2 bases, 6 bases remained unmatched. The CDR3 loop is CASSIGTGGYQETQYF. CDR3 nucleotide sequence: TGTGCCAGTAGTATAGGAACAGGGGGATATCAAGAGACCCAGTACTTC. Variable domain in full (rest from reference TRBV19 and TRBJ2-5): DGGITQSPKYLFRKEGQNVTLSCEQNLNHDAMYWYRQDPGQGLRLIYYSQIVNDFQKGDIAEGYSVSREKKESFPLTVTSAQKNPTAFYLCASSIGTGGYQETQYFGPGTRLLVL.

This clone was detected only once. The chain has TRBV30 and TRBJ2-5, with 8 nucleotides matching TRBD2. The germline V gene has CDR1 GTSNPN and CDR2 SVGIG (reference sequence). V lost 3 bases, J lost 5 bases, and 2 bases stayed unmatched. The CDR3 runs to 12 residues. CDR3 DNA sequence: TGTGCCTGGAGGTCTAGCGGGGAGACCCAGTACTTC. Its protein product is CAWRSSGETQYF.

This clone showed up just once. V and J are TRBV5-1 and TRBJ2-7, with D uncertain. Trimming left V 0 bases short and J 5 bases short, with 12 bases between. There are 14 residues in the CDR3. The germline gives CDR1 SGHRS, CDR2 YFSETQ. CDR3 sequence reads: CASSLVASRDEQYF. The CDR3, as DNA: TGCGCCAGCAGCTTGGTCGCCAGCCGGGACGAGCAGTACTTC.

Here the CDR3 reads CASRDRGRSYGYTF. The DNA of the CDR3 is TGTGCCAGCAGGGACAGGGGGCGAAGCTATGGCTACACCTTC. This chain connects TRBV5-6 to TRBJ1-2; 11 bases match TRBD1. The germline gives CDR1 SGHDT, CDR2 YYEEEE. After removal of 5 bases from V and 4 bases from J, the junction contained 4 bases not matched to a gene. This CDR3 has 14 amino acids.

Only one count was recorded for this clone. V usage is TRBV7-2 and J usage is TRBJ2-1, with unresolved D. V dropped 0 bases and J dropped 8 bases, with 11 bases sitting between them. Per the germline V gene, CDR1 is SGHTA and CDR2 is FQGNSA. The CDR3 has 14 amino acids. The CDR3 DNA is TGTGCCAGCAGCTTAGCGGTGGAGTCCCATGAGCAGTTCTTC. Its protein is CASSLAVESHEQFF.

The genes are TRBV19 and TRBJ1-1; no firm D call. In germline, CDR1 is LNHDA, CDR2 SQIVND (reference sequence). V lost 2 bases to trimming and J lost 4 bases, with 14 bases between them. This CDR3 contains 15 residues. The CDR3 sequence is CASSIRREVGTEAFF. CDR3 sequence (DNA): TGTGCCAGTAGTATAAGGAGGGAGGTGGGCACTGAAGCTTTCTTT.

The rearrangement joins TRBV6-1 to TRBJ2-3; weak D call: TRBD2 (6 bases). Per the germline V gene, CDR1 is MNHNS and CDR2 is SASEGT. The CDR3 runs to 15 residues. V lost 1 base to trimming and J lost 6 bases, with 14 bases between them. The CDR3 DNA sequence: TGTGCCAGCAGTGAAGGGGACTTTGGGGGGGATACGCAGTATTTT. Protein product: CASSEGDFGGDTQYF.

V is TRBV7-2 and J is TRBJ2-1; the D gene is possibly TRBD1 (7 bases). V was shortened by 1 base and J by 14 bases, with 24 bases between the two germline ends. Germline V gene sequence: CDR1 SGHTA, CDR2 FQGNSA. The CDR3 has 16 residues. CDR3 DNA sequence: TGTGCCAGCAGCTTAGGGCAGGGGGGCTTACTGTCGGCGGAGTTCTTC. Amino acid sequence: CASSLGQGGLLSAEFF.

DNA of the CDR3: TGTGCCAGCAGTTATAGCAGGGAGGATCAGCCCCAGCATTTT. It codes for CASSYSREDQPQHF. V usage is TRBV27 and J usage is TRBJ1-5, with D tentatively TRBD1 (5 bases). Germline V gene sequence: CDR1 MNHEY, CDR2 SMNVEV (reference sequence). This CDR3 spans 14 amino acids. V lost 4 bases to trimming and J lost 5 bases, with 12 bases between them.

Details on this clone: One end of the junction does not line up with germline, which may come from a read error. The chain is built from TRBV7-9 and TRBJ1-5; TRBD1 is a possible D gene (6 bases). Germline V gene lookup returns CDR1 SEHNR and CDR2 FQNEAQ (reference sequence). CDR3 length equals 15 residues. The CDR3 nucleotides are TGTTCCAGCAGCTTAGGAGCCGCAGGGGTCCAGCCCCAGCATTTT. This translates into CSSSLGAAGVQPQHF.